This TCR beta chain was sequenced in a study of blood T cell repertoires in COVID-19. CDR3 size: 16 residues. Germline-derived CDR1 and CDR2 are SGHTS and YDEGEE. V lost 1 base, J lost 0 bases, and 11 bases lay in between. Original data processing: By means of reference gene primer amplification, nucleated cell counts were estimated. Method: immunoSEQ multiplex PCR; TCRdb's copy keeps in-frame clones and lacks some. Clonal size and the V and J genes are those of that table, whereas D and trimming came from the DNA. The sample holds 110,000 or so clones, approximately 90% seen once. The source is a woman aged 50 to 60 with acute or convalescent COVID-19. The sample comprised peripheral blood. The chain recombines TRBV5-8 with TRBJ1-3, with D unresolved. CDR3 amino acids: CASSLRADSSGNTIYF. The CDR3 bases are TGTGCCAGCAGCTTGAGAGCCGATTCCTCTGGAAACACCATATATTTT. Combining the CDR3 with reference TRBV5-8 and TRBJ1-3 gives the whole variable domain EAGVTQSPTHLIKTRGQQATLRCSPISGHTSVYWYQQALGLGLQFLLWYDEGEERNRGNFPPRFSGRQFPNYSSELNVNALELEDSALYLCASSLRADSSGNTIYFGEGSWLTVV.